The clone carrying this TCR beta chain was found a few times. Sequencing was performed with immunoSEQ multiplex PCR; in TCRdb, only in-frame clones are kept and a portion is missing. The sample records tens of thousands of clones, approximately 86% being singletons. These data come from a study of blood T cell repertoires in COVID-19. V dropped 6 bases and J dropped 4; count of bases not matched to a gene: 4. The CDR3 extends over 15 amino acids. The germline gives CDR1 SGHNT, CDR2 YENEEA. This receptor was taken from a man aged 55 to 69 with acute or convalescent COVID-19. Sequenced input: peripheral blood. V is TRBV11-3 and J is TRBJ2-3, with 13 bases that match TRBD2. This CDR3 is CASRATSGGSDTQYF. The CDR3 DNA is TGTGCCAGCAGAGCGACTAGCGGGGGGTCAGATACGCAGTATTTT. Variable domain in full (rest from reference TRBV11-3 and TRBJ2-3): EAGVVQSPRYKIIEKKQPVAFWCNPISGHNTLYWYLQNLGQGPELLIRYENEEAVDDSQLPKDRFSAERLKGVDSTLKIQPAELGDSAVYLCASRATSGGSDTQYFGPGTRLTVL.